The TCR beta chain under discussion was sequenced for a study of T-cell reconstitution after alpha-beta-depleted transplantation in children. It was with unique molecular identifiers that the TCRbeta library was prepared. One entry per CDR3 protein, called by TCRdb with MiXCR from the PCR reads. Of 600,000 to 700,000 distinct CDR3 sequences in the sample, roughly 15% were seen once. This clonotype has ten or more counts. This clonotype was sampled from a human donor who donated a stem cell graft to a child with acute myeloid leukemia. Specimen: PBMCs from the stem cell graft donor, collected from the stem cell graft.

The CDR3 sequence: CASSANAGGNTEAFF. The CDR3 nucleotides are TGTGCCAGCAGCGCTAACGCAGGGGGAAACACTGAAGCTTTCTTT. V is TRBV7-2 and J is TRBJ1-1, with 7 positions matching TRBD1. In germline, CDR1 is SGHTA, CDR2 FQGNSA. V was pared by 5 bases and J by 2 bases, with 8 bases of the junction left unmatched. The CDR3 loop spans 15 amino acids.